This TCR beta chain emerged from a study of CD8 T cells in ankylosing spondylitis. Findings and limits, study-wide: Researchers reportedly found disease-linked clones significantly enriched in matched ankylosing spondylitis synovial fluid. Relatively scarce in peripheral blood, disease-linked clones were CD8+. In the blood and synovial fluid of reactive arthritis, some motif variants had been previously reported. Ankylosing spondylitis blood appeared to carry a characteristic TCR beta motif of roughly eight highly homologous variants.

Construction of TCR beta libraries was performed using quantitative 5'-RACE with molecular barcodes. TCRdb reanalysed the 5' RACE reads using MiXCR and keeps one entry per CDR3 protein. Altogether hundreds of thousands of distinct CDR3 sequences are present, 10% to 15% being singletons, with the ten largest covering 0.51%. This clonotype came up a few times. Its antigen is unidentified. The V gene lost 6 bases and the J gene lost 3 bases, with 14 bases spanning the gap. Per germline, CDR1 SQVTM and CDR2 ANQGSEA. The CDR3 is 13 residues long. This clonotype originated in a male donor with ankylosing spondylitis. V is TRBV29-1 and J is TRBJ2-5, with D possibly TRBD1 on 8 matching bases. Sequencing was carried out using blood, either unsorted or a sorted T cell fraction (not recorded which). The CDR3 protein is CSVLQGGEETQYF. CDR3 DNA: TGCAGCGTACTACAGGGGGGGGAAGAGACCCAGTACTTC.